One sample yielded the 21 T cell receptor beta chains listed below, sequenced in a study of shared clonotypes between healthy human individuals. Sequenced by immunoSEQ multiplex PCR; TCRdb stores in-frame clones only, minus some. Here the sample spans 2 million to 2.5 million clones, 90% to 96% being singletons. Sequencing was performed on naive CD4+ T cells sorted from blood. Subset: CD45RA+ positively selected. The source of these receptors is a man aged 18 to 29 in good health.

The rearrangement uses TRBV28 and TRBJ2-7, with TRBD2 matching 9 bases. J lost 7 bases, V lost 7 bases, and 11 bases had no gene match. CDR1 and CDR2 from the germline V gene are MDHEN and SYDVKM. The CDR3 contains 14 residues. CDR3 sequence reads: CASTSRGGRIEQYF. CDR3 bases: TGTGCCAGCACCTCGCGGGGGGGCCGGATTGAGCAGTACTTC.

This chain connects TRBV5-1 to TRBJ2-7; 7 bases fit TRBD1. The CDR3 extends over 15 amino acids. Germline loops: CDR1 SGHRS, CDR2 YFSETQ. V shed 0 bases and J 6 bases; nucleotides not matched to a gene: 9. CDR3 residues: CASSLVSGGRGEQYF. CDR3 nucleotide sequence: TGCGCCAGCAGCTTGGTATCAGGGGGAAGAGGCGAGCAGTACTTC.

Notes on this clone: This same CDR3 is encoded by further DNA sequences in the sample. V usage is TRBV9 and J usage is TRBJ1-6; D is undetermined. V gave up 0 bases and J gave up 7 bases, with 5 bases separating them. This CDR3 region has 13 residues. Germline V CDR1 and CDR2: SGDLS, YYNGEE. The CDR3 sequence: CASSVAVNSPLHF. CDR3 nucleotide sequence: TGTGCCAGCAGCGTAGCCGTGAATTCACCCCTCCACTTT.

The chain couples TRBV27 to TRBJ2-3; D remains ambiguous. Germline CDR1 and CDR2: MNHEY and SMNVEV (reference sequence). With 11 bases removed from V and 6 bases from J, the gap between germline ends came to 15 bases. This CDR3 region has 12 residues. DNA of the CDR3: TGTGCCCCCCACGGCAATCCGGATACGCAGTATTTT. Translated, it gives CAPHGNPDTQYF.

The chain joins TRBV6-5 to TRBJ2-3; perhaps TRBD2 as D (5 bases). CDR3 size: 11 residues. From germline, CDR1 is MNHEY and CDR2 SVGAGI. The V gene lost 6 bases and the J gene lost 7 bases, with 8 bases spanning the gap. The CDR3 DNA is TGTGCCAGCAGACTAGGGAATACGCAGTATTTT. It codes for CASRLGNTQYF.

The rearrangement joins TRBV25-1 to TRBJ1-6; no firm D call. V was trimmed by 9 bases and J by 4 bases, leaving 7 bases between them. The CDR3 covers 12 residues. Germline-derived CDR1 and CDR2 are MGHDK and SYGVNS. The CDR3 DNA sequence: TGTGCCAGTGGGAATTATAATTCACCCCTCCACTTT. Encoded protein: CASGNYNSPLHF.

The genes are TRBV5-1 and TRBJ2-1, with unresolved D. The CDR3 has 12 residues. Trimming left V 4 bases short and J 7 bases short, with 9 bases between. Germline V gene sequence: CDR1 SGHRS, CDR2 YFSETQ. The CDR3 coding sequence is TGCGCCAGCAGCCCTAGAAGAAATGAGCAGTTCTTC. Translating it yields CASSPRRNEQFF. Full variable domain (remainder filled in from reference TRBV5-1 and TRBJ2-1): KAGVTQTPRYLIKTRGQQVTLSCSPISGHRSVSWYQQTPGQGLQFLFEYFSETQRNKGNFPGRFSGRQFSNSRSEMNVSTLELGDSALYLCASSPRRNEQFFGPGTRLTVL.

The V and J genes are TRBV6-5 and TRBJ1-2; TRBD1 matches at 7 bases. Germline V lookup: CDR1 MNHEY, CDR2 SVGAGI. This CDR3 is built from 13 residues. V trimming: 6 bases; J trimming: 2 bases; junction bases outside the gene matches: 3. The CDR3 DNA follows: TGTGCCAGCAGAAGGACAGGAAACTATGGCTACACCTTC. Protein: CASRRTGNYGYTF.

J is TRBJ2-3 and V is TRBV7-6; 8 nucleotides match TRBD2. The CDR3 runs to 16 residues. The germline CDR1 and CDR2 sequences are SGHVS and FNYEAQ. V shed 2 bases, J shed 2 bases, and the junction held 6 bases outside the gene matches. CDR3 coding DNA: TGTGCCAGCAGCTTACAAAGCGGGGGACTCACAGATACGCAGTATTTT. As protein: CASSLQSGGLTDTQYF.

This chain uses TRBV6-1 with TRBJ1-3; D gene ambiguous. Germline-derived CDR1 and CDR2 are MNHNS and SASEGT. The CDR3 runs 13 residues. Trimming removed 2 bases from V and 4 bases from J, with 6 bases in between. The CDR3 coding sequence is TGTGCCAGCAGTGAATCTACGGGAAACACCATATATTTT. Amino acid sequence: CASSESTGNTIYF.

J is TRBJ1-2 and V is TRBV19; D is ambiguous. From germline, CDR1 is LNHDA and CDR2 SQIVND (reference sequence). V was pared by 3 bases and J by 4 bases, with 9 bases between. The CDR3 sequence is 13 residues long. CDR3: CASSMGRTYGYTF. DNA of the CDR3: TGTGCCAGTAGTATGGGCAGAACCTATGGCTACACCTTC.

The rearrangement joins TRBV7-9 to TRBJ1-3; D gene ambiguous. The length of the CDR3 is 19 residues. CDR1 SEHNR and CDR2 FQNEAQ come from the germline V gene (reference sequence). The germline V and J ends were trimmed by 4 bases and 0 bases, with 22 bases remaining between them. The CDR3 bases are TGTGCCAGCAGCTCCCAACCCAGGTTTCAGCTTTCCTCTGGAAACACCATATATTTT. Translating gives CASSSQPRFQLSSGNTIYF.

V and J are TRBV21-1 and TRBJ2-5; the D call of TRBD1 is as the table states it, not checked on the DNA. TRBV21-1 is classified as a pseudogene. The CDR3 contains 15 residues. The CDR3 nucleotides read TGTGCCAGCAGCAAAAAGGGGGCAGGGAGAAAGACCCAGTACTTC. Its translation: CASSKKGAGRKTQYF.

The chain recombines TRBV6-7 with TRBJ1-4, with TRBD1 matching 7 bases. TRBV6-7 is known as an ORF, though its function is uncertain. The CDR3 length is 17 residues. V lost 2 bases and J lost 4; bases outside the gene matches: 10. DNA for the CDR3: TGTGCCAGCAGTTACGGCCTCACAGGGGCGCATAATGAAAAACTGTTTTTT. Its protein product is CASSYGLTGAHNEKLFF.

The chain combines TRBV21-1 with TRBJ1-1. TRBV21-1 is recorded as a pseudogene. This CDR3 has 15 residues. In DNA, the CDR3 is TGTGCCAGCAGCAGCCCCCGACAGCGGGCCACTGAAGCTTTCTTT. Protein sequence: CASSSPRQRATEAFF.

The chain couples TRBV27 to TRBJ1-5; D remains ambiguous. CDR3 size: 13 residues. CDR1 and CDR2 (germline): MNHEY, SMNVEV (reference sequence). V was clipped by 5 bases and J by 0 bases, with 5 bases between them. CDR3: CASSPVSNQPQHF. CDR3 bases: TGTGCCAGCAGTCCTGTTAGCAATCAGCCCCAGCATTTT.

The chain recombines TRBV27 with TRBJ2-7; D assignment may be TRBD1 or TRBD2 (5 bases each). The CDR3 loop spans 13 amino acids. V gave up 6 bases and J gave up 3 bases, with 12 bases separating them. CDR1 and CDR2 from the germline V gene are MNHEY and SMNVEV (reference sequence). The CDR3 DNA sequence: TGTGCCAGCAGCCTGGGGGATAACTACGAGCAGTACTTC. Amino acids: CASSLGDNYEQYF.

The V and J genes are TRBV2 and TRBJ2-3; 8 bases line up with TRBD2. CDR1 SNHLY and CDR2 FYNNEI come from the germline V gene. The V and J ends lost 6 bases and 2 bases, in that order; junction bases with no gene match: 13. The CDR3 has 17 amino acids. The CDR3 DNA reads TGTGCCAGCAGCAGCCCTTCGGGGGGGCAAAACACAGATACGCAGTATTTT. Residues: CASSSPSGGQNTDTQYF.

The rearrangement links TRBV10-3 to TRBJ1-2; 9 bases fit TRBD1. Germline V gene sequence: CDR1 ENHRY, CDR2 SYGVKD. The CDR3 is 16 amino acids. V lost 0 bases, J lost 5 bases, and 7 bases stayed unmatched. CDR3 residues: CAISESGTGMGYGYTF. The CDR3 coding sequence is TGTGCCATCAGTGAGTCCGGGACAGGGATGGGGTATGGCTACACCTTC.

Concerning this clone: Other DNA sequences in this specimen translate into the identical CDR3. This chain's CDR3 is CASSLYADYEQYF. DNA of the CDR3: TGTGCCAGCAGCTTATATGCGGACTACGAGCAGTACTTC. The rearrangement links TRBV7-2 to TRBJ2-7; D uncertain. In germline, CDR1 is SGHTA, CDR2 FQGNSA. The V and J ends lost 2 bases and 3 bases respectively, with 8 bases between them. The CDR3 sequence is 13 residues long.

This clone was detected once. This chain joins TRBV9 and TRBJ2-1, with 14 bases aligning to TRBD2. The CDR3 loop spans 15 amino acids. Trimming cost V 3 bases and J 8 bases; bases outside gene matches: 4. Germline CDR1 is SGDLS and CDR2 is YYNGEE. The CDR3: CASSGLAGGVDEQFF. The CDR3 DNA sequence: TGTGCCAGCAGCGGACTAGCGGGAGGGGTCGATGAGCAGTTCTTC.